This T cell receptor (beta chain) emerged from a study of cytomegalovirus exposure and HLA in healthy donors. Study outcomes and limitations: It was assumed in the presence/absence analyses that sequencing depth was roughly uniform across donors. In an earlier analysis, most TCR beta V segments were productive about 87% or about 30% of the time. A likely sequencing artifact accounted for one observed cluster of highly shared sequence variants. Most TCR sequences were rare, but some public TCRs occurred in many donors.

The PCR employed 60 Vbeta primers together with 13 Jbeta primers. Here immunoSEQ multiplex PCR was the method, and the copy in TCRdb shows in-frame clones only, minus some. The sample lists 110,000 to 150,000 clones; roughly 80% were seen once. V shed 4 bases and J 0 bases; nucleotides not matched to a gene: 4. The germline gives CDR1 MGHRA, CDR2 YSYEKL. The CDR3 runs to 15 residues. This clone was seen more than once but under ten times. The target antigen is unknown. This chain uses TRBV4-1 with TRBJ2-5; TRBD2 matches at 8 bases. Sequencing was carried out using PBMCs. The sequence was collected from a woman in her 50s in good health and CMV-seronegative. The CDR3 nucleotides are TGCGCCAGCAGCCTAGCGGGAACCAACCAAGAGACCCAGTACTTC. Translation: CASSLAGTNQETQYF.